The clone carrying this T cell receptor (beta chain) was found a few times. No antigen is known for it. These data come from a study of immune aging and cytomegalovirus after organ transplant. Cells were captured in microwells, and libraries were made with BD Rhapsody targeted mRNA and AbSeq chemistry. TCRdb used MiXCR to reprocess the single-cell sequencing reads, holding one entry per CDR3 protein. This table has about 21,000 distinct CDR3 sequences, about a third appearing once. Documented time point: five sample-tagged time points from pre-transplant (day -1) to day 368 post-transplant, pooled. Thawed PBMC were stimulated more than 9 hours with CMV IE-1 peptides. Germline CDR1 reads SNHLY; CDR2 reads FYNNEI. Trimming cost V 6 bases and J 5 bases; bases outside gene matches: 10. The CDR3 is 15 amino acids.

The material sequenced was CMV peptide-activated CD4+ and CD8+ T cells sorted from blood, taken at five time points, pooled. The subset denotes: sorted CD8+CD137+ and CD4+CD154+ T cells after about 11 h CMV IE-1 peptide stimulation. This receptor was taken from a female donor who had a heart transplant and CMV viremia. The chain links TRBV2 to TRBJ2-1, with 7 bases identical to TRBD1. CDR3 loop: CASRRDRASHNEQFF. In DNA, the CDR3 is TGTGCCAGCAGACGGGACAGAGCCAGCCACAATGAGCAGTTCTTC. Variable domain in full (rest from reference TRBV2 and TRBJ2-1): EPEVTQTPSHQVTQMGQEVILRCVPISNHLYFYWYRQILGQKVEFLVSFYNNEISEKSEIFDDQFSVERPDGSNFTLKIRSTKLEDSAMYFCASRRDRASHNEQFFGPGTRLTVL.